The entry that follows covers one T cell receptor (beta chain) sequence. Antigen unknown. V dropped 4 bases and J dropped 3; count of bases not matched to a gene: 11. Germline V CDR1 and CDR2: MGHRA, YSYEKL. This CDR3 is built from 18 residues. The data derive from a study of vaccination effects on CD4 cells after COVID-19. Overall study context: Sampling occurred a median 72 days post second dose, range 14 to 241.

CD4+ T cell isolation took place after 10 days of culture. Participants were given two doses of BNT162b2 or mRNA-1273 vaccine. The data were produced by immunoSEQ multiplex PCR, yet TCRdb's version contains in-frame clones alone and is incomplete. This sample has around 66,000 clones, with around 70% found just once. The TCR originated in a human donor who received a COVID-19 vaccine. The chain has TRBV4-1 and TRBJ2-5; 13 nucleotides agree with TRBD2. Specimen: CD4+ T cells from PBMCs cultured without peptide, collected after COVID-19 vaccination. The CDR3 is CASSPLASTSGGKETQYF. As DNA, the CDR3 is TGCGCCAGCAGCCCCCTAGCCTCGACTAGCGGGGGGAAAGAGACCCAGTACTTC.